The following is a T cell receptor beta chain sequence with its context. Its antigen is not identified. These data come from a study of blood T cells in healthy people across ages. Germline CDR1 reads GTSNPN; CDR2 reads SVGIG (reference sequence). The CDR3 consists of 15 residues. Trimming at V came to 3 bases and at J to 4 bases, leaving 6 bases not matched to a gene. Points from the study as a whole: Diversity estimates drawn from one million T cells were deemed underestimates. Long-lived donors carried more naive CD4+ cells and greater diversity than aged donors.

A second about 6 to 12 cycle PCR used barcoded and J-beta primers. TCRdb ran MiXCR on the 5' RACE reads and lists one entry per CDR3 protein. The sample has just over 1 million distinct CDR3 sequences, over 35% seen once. This clonotype was obtained from a woman between 55 and 75 years old in good health. Input material: blood. V is TRBV30 and J is TRBJ2-7; 13 bases agree with TRBD2. The CDR3 DNA follows: TGTGCCTGGAGCGCGGGACTAGCGGGACGATACGAGCAGTACTTC. Its protein is CAWSAGLAGRYEQYF. Full variable domain (rest looked up from reference TRBV30 and TRBJ2-7): SQTIHQWPATLVQPVGSPLSLECTVEGTSNPNLYWYRQAAGRGLQLLFYSVGIGQISSEVPQNLSASRPQDRQFILSSKKLLLSDSGFYLCAWSAGLAGRYEQYFGPGTRLTVT.